Shown below are 30 T cell receptor beta chains from a single sample sequenced in a study of blood T cell repertoires in COVID-19. TCRdb's table, derived via immunoSEQ multiplex PCR, lists solely in-frame clones and lacks some. The sample holds a few hundred thousand clones, about 89% seen once. Sequences were obtained from PBMCs or T cells enriched from blood (not recorded which). All receptors come from a middle-aged man who had recovered from COVID-19.

This rearrangement joins TRBV5-1 to TRBJ1-4; TRBD1 agrees at 10 bases. Germline CDR1 and CDR2: SGHRS and YFSETQ. J lost 3 bases, V lost 3 bases, and 5 bases had no gene match. This CDR3 has 16 amino acids. CDR3 amino acids: CASSSWDRGPNEKLFF. Here the CDR3 DNA reads TGCGCCAGCAGCTCCTGGGACAGGGGACCTAATGAAAAACTGTTTTTT.

The rearrangement links TRBV6-5 to TRBJ1-2; D is unresolved. V was clipped by 10 bases and J by 6 bases, with 12 bases between them. This CDR3 contains 11 residues. CDR1 MNHEY and CDR2 SVGAGI come from the germline V gene. CDR3 nucleotides: TGTGCCACCGGGGTCGGGAATGGCTACACCTTC. Residues: CATGVGNGYTF.

The V gene is TRBV4-1, the J gene TRBJ1-1; TRBD1 is a possible D gene (5 bases). This CDR3 is 15 amino acids long. The germline V gene encodes CDR1 MGHRA and CDR2 YSYEKL. V lost 3 bases, J lost 3 bases, and 14 bases lay in between. The CDR3, as DNA: TGCGCCAGCAGCCAGTTGTTAGGGGCCCACACTGAAGCTTTCTTT. Translated: CASSQLLGAHTEAFF.

The chain links TRBV19 to TRBJ1-4; weak D call: TRBD1 (6 bases). CDR1 is LNHDA and CDR2 is SQIVND in the germline V gene (reference sequence). The germline V and J ends were trimmed by 7 bases and 6 bases, with 18 bases remaining between them. This CDR3 is 15 amino acids long. CDR3 coding DNA: TGTGCCAGTACCATGGACAGTCCTCCTTATGAAAAACTGTTTTTT. Its protein product is CASTMDSPPYEKLFF.

The chain employs TRBV9 and TRBJ2-1; TRBD1 matches at 7 bases. The ends lost 3 bases at V and 3 bases at J; junction bases unmatched: 9. This CDR3 comprises 16 residues. The germline V gene encodes CDR1 SGDLS and CDR2 YYNGEE. The CDR3 is CASSATGTVVYNEQFF. CDR3 in DNA: TGTGCCAGCAGCGCTACCGGGACAGTTGTCTACAATGAGCAGTTCTTC.

This chain links TRBV7-9 with TRBJ1-1, with TRBD1 identical over 7 bases. The J segment lost 8 bases and the V segment lost 7 bases, leaving 10 bases of the junction unmatched. This CDR3 contains 13 residues. The germline V gene encodes CDR1 SEHNR and CDR2 FQNEAQ (reference sequence). In DNA form, the CDR3 reads TGTGCCAGCACCATTCCAGGGGGGACCGAAGCTTTCTTT. This encodes CASTIPGGTEAFF.

This clone was seen a single time. The chain links TRBV5-4 to TRBJ1-1, with a weak D call TRBD1 (5 bases). Germline assignment: CDR1 SGHNT and CDR2 YYREEE (reference sequence). The CDR3 is 12 residues long. The V and J ends lost 5 bases and 3 bases respectively, with 8 bases between them. CDR3 sequence: CASSGGDTEAFF. The CDR3 nucleotides read TGTGCCAGCAGTGGGGGGGACACTGAAGCTTTCTTT.

The rearrangement uses TRBV3-1 (or the pseudogene TRBV3-2) and TRBJ2-7; TRBD2 matches at 7 bases. This CDR3 has 14 residues. V was pared by 3 bases and J by 2 bases, with 4 bases of the junction left unmatched. Germline V lookup: CDR1 LGHDT, CDR2 YNNKEL (reference sequence). The CDR3 DNA follows: TGTGCCAGCAGCCAGGGGCTAGCGGCCTACGAGCAGTACTTC. It is translated as CASSQGLAAYEQYF.

The gene calls are TRBV6-5 and TRBJ2-3; TRBD1 matches at 10 bases. CDR3 size: 16 residues. Germline V gives CDR1 MNHEY, CDR2 SVGAGI. J was trimmed by 2 bases and V by 3 bases; bases with no gene match: 5. CDR3 nucleotide sequence: TGTGCCAGCAGTTATCAGGGACAGGGGCACACAGATACGCAGTATTTT. The encoded protein is CASSYQGQGHTDTQYF.

The chain couples TRBV28 to TRBJ1-6; D not resolved. The CDR3 is made up of 12 amino acids. Germline lookup yields CDR1 MDHEN and CDR2 SYDVKM. The V and J ends lost 4 bases and 5 bases respectively, with 3 bases between them. CDR3 loop: CASSSDNSPLHF. CDR3 sequence (DNA): TGTGCCAGCAGTTCAGATAATTCACCCCTCCACTTT. Based on the CDR3 plus reference TRBV28 and TRBJ1-6, the full variable domain is DVKVTQSSRYLVKRTGEKVFLECVQDMDHENMFWYRQDPGLGLRLIYFSYDVKMKEKGDIPEGYSVSREKKERFSLILESASTNQTSMYLCASSSDNSPLHFGNGTRLTVT.

This clone showed up many times. The J gene is TRBJ1-3, the V gene TRBV5-6; the D is unclear. Trimming cost V 4 bases and J 1 base, with 18 bases left between them. Germline CDR1 and CDR2: SGHDT and YYEEEE. The CDR3 is made up of 17 amino acids. CDR3 sequence (DNA): TGTGCCAGCAGCGTTGTTATCCCGGGGATATCTGGAAACACCATATATTTT. It codes for CASSVVIPGISGNTIYF.

The V gene is TRBV7-9, the J gene TRBJ2-7; the match to TRBD1 covers 11 bases. Germline values: CDR1 SEHNR, CDR2 FQNEAQ (reference sequence). The CDR3 sequence is 14 residues long. Trimming removed 5 bases from V and 6 bases from J; junction bases left unmatched: 6. Written as DNA, the CDR3 is TGTGCCAGCAGCCTGGACAGGGGGCAGCTCGAGCAGTACTTC. Protein sequence: CASSLDRGQLEQYF.

The rearrangement links TRBV6-6 to TRBJ2-5; the D is unclear. The V end was cut by 5 bases, the J end by 0 bases, with 13 bases between. The CDR3 totals 15 residues. Per the germline V gene, CDR1 is MNHNY and CDR2 is SVGAGI (reference sequence). In nucleotides, the CDR3 is TGTGCCAGCAGTGCTACCGACTGGCACCAAGAGACCCAGTACTTC. Its translation: CASSATDWHQETQYF.

The CDR3 coding sequence is TGTGCCAGCAGCTACGCAATTGGACCGGGGGATTCACCCCTCCACTTT. Translated: CASSYAIGPGDSPLHF. The gene calls are TRBV5-5 and TRBJ1-6, with a possible D match to TRBD1 (5 bases). Germline-derived CDR1 and CDR2 are SGHKS and YYEKEE (reference sequence). The CDR3 loop spans 16 amino acids. The V and J ends lost 3 bases and 8 bases respectively, with 18 bases between them.

Notes on this clone: One end of the junction fails to match germline, which may point to a read error. The chain couples TRBV7-2 to TRBJ1-1; no reliable D call. The CDR3 has 14 amino acids. Germline CDR1 reads SGHTA; CDR2 reads FQGNSA. In DNA, the CDR3 is TGTGCCAGCAGCTTATTGATGTCCAACAGTGAAGCTTTCTTT. It encodes CASSLLMSNSEAFF.

The rearrangement joins TRBV19 to TRBJ1-2; TRBD1 matches at 7 bases. CDR1 is LNHDA, CDR2 SQIVND, per germline (reference sequence). V lost 5 bases, J lost 2 bases, and 8 bases stayed unmatched. CDR3 size: 15 residues. The CDR3 reads CASSQLGGSNYGYTF. The CDR3 DNA sequence: TGTGCCAGTAGTCAATTAGGGGGCTCAAACTATGGCTACACCTTC.

The V call is TRBV9, the J call TRBJ2-1; D remains ambiguous. This CDR3 has 13 residues. CDR1 is SGDLS, CDR2 YYNGEE, per germline. V was cut by 0 bases and J by 11 bases, with 12 bases left in between. CDR3 DNA sequence: TGTGCCAGCAGCGTAGCTGAGGCAGCGCAGCAGTTCTTC. It is translated as CASSVAEAAQQFF.

The rearrangement links TRBV4-1 to TRBJ2-1; 9 nucleotides match TRBD2. The CDR3 has 20 residues. Germline-derived CDR1 and CDR2 are MGHRA and YSYEKL. V gave up 1 base and J gave up 0 bases; unmatched junction bases: 13. The CDR3 reads CASSQVAGGLVLGSYNEQFF. The CDR3 nucleotides read TGCGCCAGCAGCCAAGTGGCGGGGGGGCTCGTGTTAGGCTCCTACAATGAGCAGTTCTTC.

The chain has TRBV28 and TRBJ2-2; 9 bases align to TRBD1. The trim removed 6 bases at V and 5 bases at J, leaving 10 bases unmatched. This CDR3 region has 16 residues. CDR1 is MDHEN, CDR2 SYDVKM, per germline. CDR3 sequence (DNA): TGTGCCAGCAGACCGACCGGGACAGGGCGAACCGGGGAGCTGTTTTTT. It yields the protein CASRPTGTGRTGELFF. Together with reference TRBV28 and TRBJ2-2, the CDR3 gives the full variable domain: DVKVTQSSRYLVKRTGEKVFLECVQDMDHENMFWYRQDPGLGLRLIYFSYDVKMKEKGDIPEGYSVSREKKERFSLILESASTNQTSMYLCASRPTGTGRTGELFFGEGSRLTVL.

The chain combines TRBV6-2 or TRBV6-3 with TRBJ2-7, with 7 bases that match TRBD1. Germline lookup yields CDR1 MNHEY and CDR2 SVGEGT. The length of the CDR3 is 15 residues. With V trimmed by 5 bases and J by 2 bases, 9 bases remained unmatched. This CDR3 reads CASSIPDRLTYEQYF. DNA for the CDR3: TGTGCCAGCAGTATCCCGGACAGGCTCACCTACGAGCAGTACTTC.

The J gene is TRBJ2-2, the V gene TRBV11-2; D is perhaps TRBD2 (6 bases). With 7 bases removed from V and 5 bases from J, the gap between germline ends came to 14 bases. Germline loops: CDR1 SGHAT, CDR2 FQNNGV. The CDR3 is 14 amino acids. CDR3 sequence: CASTQLGGTGELFF. The CDR3 nucleotides read TGTGCCAGCACCCAGCTCGGGGGTACCGGGGAGCTGTTTTTT.

This clone was observed once. The CDR3 sequence is CATIPGMGQGPYGYTF. As DNA, the CDR3 is TGTGCCACCATCCCCGGTATGGGGCAGGGGCCCTATGGCTACACCTTC. The chain carries TRBV15 and TRBJ1-2; a possible D gene is TRBD1 (6 bases). Looked up from germline, CDR1 is LNHNV and CDR2 is YYDKDF (reference sequence). The CDR3 covers 16 residues. Deletions cut 7 bases from V and 4 bases from J, with 22 bases between. Drawing the rest from reference TRBV15 and TRBJ1-2, the complete variable domain is DAMVIQNPRYQVTQFGKPVTLSCSQTLNHNVMYWYQQKSSQAPKLLFHYYDKDFNNEADTPDNFQSRRPNTSFCFLDIRSPGLGDTAMYLCATIPGMGQGPYGYTFGSGTRLTVV.

This clone occurred once. The genes are TRBV6-5 and TRBJ2-7; 8 bases map to TRBD1. J gave up 8 bases and V 2 bases, and 8 bases lay outside the gene matches. The CDR3 has 14 residues. Germline V gene data show CDR1 as MNHEY and CDR2 as SVGAGI. CDR3 sequence: CASSYDRGRGKQYF. CDR3 coding DNA: TGTGCCAGCAGTTACGACAGGGGACGGGGCAAGCAGTACTTC.

This clone was detected only a few times. This rearrangement joins TRBV21-1 to TRBJ2-3; the table names TRBD1, a call not compared with the DNA. TRBV21-1 is given as a pseudogene. The CDR3 runs to 14 residues. DNA of the CDR3: TGTGCCAGCAGCAAAACAGGGGGCACAGATACGCAGTATTTT. Protein sequence: CASSKTGGTDTQYF.

The V call is TRBV10-2, the J call TRBJ2-1; the D gene is possibly TRBD2 (6 bases). V lost 0 bases and J 4 bases, leaving 19 bases between the germline ends. Germline CDR1 is WSHSY and CDR2 is SAAADI. CDR3 size: 18 residues. DNA of the CDR3: TGCGCCAGCAGTGAGTCGGGGAGGTGGGGGGAGCGATACAATGAGCAGTTCTTC. Its protein is CASSESGRWGERYNEQFF.

The chain combines TRBV28 with TRBJ2-3; D is possibly TRBD2 (6 bases). CDR1 is MDHEN and CDR2 is SYDVKM in the germline V gene. Trimming pared 3 bases from V and 1 base from J, leaving 14 bases between. This CDR3 is built from 16 residues. The chain's CDR3 is CASSFGLARGTDTQYF. CDR3 bases: TGTGCCAGCAGTTTTGGGCTAGCGAGGGGCACAGATACGCAGTATTTT.

The chain has TRBV28 and TRBJ2-1, with TRBD2 identical over 11 bases. J gave up 4 bases and V 5 bases, and 4 bases lay outside the gene matches. Per germline, CDR1 MDHEN and CDR2 SYDVKM. The length of the CDR3 is 15 residues. The CDR3 here is CASSPPSGRYNEQFF. For the CDR3, the DNA is TGTGCCAGCAGTCCCCCTAGCGGGAGGTACAATGAGCAGTTCTTC.

The chain joins TRBV27 to TRBJ2-1, with 11 positions matching TRBD1. The germline V gene encodes CDR1 MNHEY and CDR2 SMNVEV (reference sequence). Germline trimming cut 2 bases from V and 7 bases from J; bases unmatched to any gene: 7. The CDR3 runs to 16 residues. DNA for the CDR3: TGTGCCAGCAGTTTAAACCGGGACAGGGGGTTGAATGAGCAGTTCTTC. Encoded protein: CASSLNRDRGLNEQFF.

The chain uses TRBV6-5 and TRBJ1-5; D is unclear. The germline V gene encodes CDR1 MNHEY and CDR2 SVGAGI. The V gene lost 10 bases and the J gene lost 7 bases, with 20 bases spanning the gap. CDR3 length: 14 residues. The CDR3 coding sequence is TGTGCCACGCGGCTGATGGTCCTGAACCAGCCCCAGCATTTT. It codes for CATRLMVLNQPQHF.

This chain links TRBV30 with TRBJ1-4, with D possibly being TRBD1 (5 bases). Trimming stripped 4 bases from V and 4 bases from J, with 10 bases between. CDR3 length: 13 residues. In germline, CDR1 is GTSNPN, CDR2 SVGIG (reference sequence). Here the CDR3 DNA reads TGTGCCTGGAATAGGGGACTTAATGAAAAACTGTTTTTT. Translating it yields CAWNRGLNEKLFF.